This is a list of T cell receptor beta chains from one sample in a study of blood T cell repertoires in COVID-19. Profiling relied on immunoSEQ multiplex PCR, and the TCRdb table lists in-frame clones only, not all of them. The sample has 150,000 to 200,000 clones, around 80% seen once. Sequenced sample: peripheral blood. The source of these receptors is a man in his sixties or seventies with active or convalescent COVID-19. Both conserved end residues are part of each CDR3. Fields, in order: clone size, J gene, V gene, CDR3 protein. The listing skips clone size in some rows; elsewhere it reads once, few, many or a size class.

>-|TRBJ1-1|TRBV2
CASRVRTGRGTEAFF
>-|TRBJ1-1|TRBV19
CASFDRGETEAFF
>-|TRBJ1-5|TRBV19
CASSPWGQGNQPQHF
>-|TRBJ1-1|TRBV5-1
CASSPKGGTEAFF
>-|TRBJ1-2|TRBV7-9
CASSGRLENYGYTF
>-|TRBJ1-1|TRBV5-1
CASSLVAAVSNTEAFF
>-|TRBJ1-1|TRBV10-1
CASKQGLNTEAFF
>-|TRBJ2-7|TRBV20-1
CSASPGLYEQYF
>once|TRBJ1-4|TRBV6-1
CASSATGGAGGEKLFF
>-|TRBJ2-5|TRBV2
CASSARLAGGGETQYF
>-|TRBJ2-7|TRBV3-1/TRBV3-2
CASSSTRYEQYF
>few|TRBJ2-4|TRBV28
CASSSGQTSNIQYF
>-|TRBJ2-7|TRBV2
CASSRVSYEQYF
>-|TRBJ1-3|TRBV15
CATSKGGQGGNTIYF
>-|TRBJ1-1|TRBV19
CASSGRTNTEAFF
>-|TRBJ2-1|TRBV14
CASSPRLAGEQFF
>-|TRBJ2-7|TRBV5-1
CASSSLGTGEGEQYF
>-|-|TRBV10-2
CASRLTAGAYEQYF
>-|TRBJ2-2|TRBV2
CASSEGGLTFTGELFF
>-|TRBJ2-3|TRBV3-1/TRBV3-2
CASSIRTSGGTDTQYF
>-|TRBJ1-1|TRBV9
CASSVQAMNTEAFF
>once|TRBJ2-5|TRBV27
CASSLLTGRRTQYF
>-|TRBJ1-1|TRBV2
CASSGWGGTEAFF
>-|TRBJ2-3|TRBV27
CASSLPPGLAGARGDTQYF
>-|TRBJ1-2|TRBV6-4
CASSQSFAGGSYGYTF
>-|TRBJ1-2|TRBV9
CASSSPGQGSINYGYTF
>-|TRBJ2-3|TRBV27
CASSLWGGALSTDTQYF
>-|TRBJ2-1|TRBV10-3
CAISGTPNNEQFF
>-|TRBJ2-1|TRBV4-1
CASTQRGGLSSSYNEQFF
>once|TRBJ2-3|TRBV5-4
CASSLGGGADTQYF
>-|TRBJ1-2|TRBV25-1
CASSDTGGGQANGYTF
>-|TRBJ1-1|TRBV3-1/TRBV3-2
CASSQDPARENTEAFF
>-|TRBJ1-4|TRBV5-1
CASSPGGAPVGEKLFF
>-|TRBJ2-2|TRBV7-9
CASTLSAANTGELFF
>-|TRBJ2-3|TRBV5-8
CASSLAGTRLYSSTDTQYF
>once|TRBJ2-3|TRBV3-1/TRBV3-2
CASSQVSSVSDTQYF
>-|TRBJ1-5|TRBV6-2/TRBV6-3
CASSYYSGHLNQPQHF
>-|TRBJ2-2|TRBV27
CASSGTGELFF
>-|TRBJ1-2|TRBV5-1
CASSLTGDRDGYTF
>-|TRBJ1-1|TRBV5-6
CASTPGQSTEAFF
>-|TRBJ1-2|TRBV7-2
CASSPYPPAGYGYTF
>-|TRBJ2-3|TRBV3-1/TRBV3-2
CASSRSGRNTDTQYF